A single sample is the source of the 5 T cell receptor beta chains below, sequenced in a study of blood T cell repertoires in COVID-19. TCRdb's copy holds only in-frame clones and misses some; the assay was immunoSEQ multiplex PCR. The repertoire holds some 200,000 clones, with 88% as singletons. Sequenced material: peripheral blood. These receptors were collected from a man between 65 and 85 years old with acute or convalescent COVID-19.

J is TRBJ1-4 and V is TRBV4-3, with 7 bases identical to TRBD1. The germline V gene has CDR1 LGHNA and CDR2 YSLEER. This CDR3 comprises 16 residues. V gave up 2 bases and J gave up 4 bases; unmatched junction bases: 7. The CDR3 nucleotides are TGCGCCAGCAGCCAAACCGACAGGGCCATTAATGAAAAACTGTTTTTT. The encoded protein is CASSQTDRAINEKLFF.

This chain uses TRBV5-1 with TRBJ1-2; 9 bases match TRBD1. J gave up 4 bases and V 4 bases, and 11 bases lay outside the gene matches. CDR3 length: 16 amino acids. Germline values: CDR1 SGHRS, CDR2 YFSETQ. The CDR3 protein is CASSHGTGSKSYGYTF. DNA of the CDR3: TGCGCCAGCAGCCACGGGACAGGGAGTAAATCCTATGGCTACACCTTC.

The DNA for the CDR3 is TGTGCCAGCAGCAATAAGGCGGGCAATGAGCAGTTCTTC. Translating gives CASSNKAGNEQFF. The chain has TRBV7-2 and TRBJ2-1; weak D call: TRBD2 (5 bases). In germline, CDR1 is SGHTA, CDR2 FQGNSA. The CDR3 covers 13 residues. V shed 5 bases and J shed 6 bases, with 11 bases lying between them.

The CDR3 is CASSQPRDYQETQYF. Written as DNA, the CDR3 is TGTGCCAGCAGCCAACCCCGGGACTACCAAGAGACCCAGTACTTC. This chain connects TRBV3-1 (or the pseudogene TRBV3-2) to TRBJ2-5, with D perhaps TRBD2 (6 bases). Between the trimmed V and J ends, which lost 2 bases and 0 bases, there was a span of 10 bases. Germline V gene sequence: CDR1 LGHDT, CDR2 YNNKEL (reference sequence). The length of the CDR3 is 15 residues.

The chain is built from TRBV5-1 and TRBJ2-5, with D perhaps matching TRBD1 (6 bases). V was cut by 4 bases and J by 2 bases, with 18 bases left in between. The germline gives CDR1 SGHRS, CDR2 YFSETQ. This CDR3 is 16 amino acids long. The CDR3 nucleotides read TGCGCCAGCAGCACCGACTGGACAGTGGGACAAGAGACCCAGTACTTC. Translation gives CASSTDWTVGQETQYF.